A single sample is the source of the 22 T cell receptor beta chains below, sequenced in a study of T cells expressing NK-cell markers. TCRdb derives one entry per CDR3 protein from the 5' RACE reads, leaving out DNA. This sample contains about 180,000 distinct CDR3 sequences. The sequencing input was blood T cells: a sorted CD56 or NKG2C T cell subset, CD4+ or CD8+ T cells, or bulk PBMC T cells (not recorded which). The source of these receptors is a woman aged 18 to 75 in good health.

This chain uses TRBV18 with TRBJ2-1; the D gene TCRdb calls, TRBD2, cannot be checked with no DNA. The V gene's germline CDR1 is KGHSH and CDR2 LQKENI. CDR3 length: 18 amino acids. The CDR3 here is CASSPFGTSGREYNEQFF.

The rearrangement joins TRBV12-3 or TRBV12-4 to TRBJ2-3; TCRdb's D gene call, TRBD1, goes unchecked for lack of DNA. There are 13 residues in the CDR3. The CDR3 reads CASSPGQGGTQYF.

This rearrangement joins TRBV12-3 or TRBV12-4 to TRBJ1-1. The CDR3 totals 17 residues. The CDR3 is CASSLRYVADGNTEAFF.

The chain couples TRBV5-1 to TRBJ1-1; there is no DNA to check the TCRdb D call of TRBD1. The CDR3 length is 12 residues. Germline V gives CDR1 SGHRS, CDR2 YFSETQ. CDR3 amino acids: CASSFQGGEAFF.

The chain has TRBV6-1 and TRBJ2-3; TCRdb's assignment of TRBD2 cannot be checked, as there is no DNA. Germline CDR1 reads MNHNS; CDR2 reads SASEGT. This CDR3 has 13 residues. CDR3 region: CASRPAATDTQYF.

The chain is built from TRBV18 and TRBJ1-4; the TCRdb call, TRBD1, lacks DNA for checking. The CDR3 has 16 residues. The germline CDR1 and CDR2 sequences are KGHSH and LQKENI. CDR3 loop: CASSPPGDGQGGKLFF.

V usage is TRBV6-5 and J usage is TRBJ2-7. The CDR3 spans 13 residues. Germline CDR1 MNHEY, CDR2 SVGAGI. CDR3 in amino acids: CASSYTGPYEQYF.

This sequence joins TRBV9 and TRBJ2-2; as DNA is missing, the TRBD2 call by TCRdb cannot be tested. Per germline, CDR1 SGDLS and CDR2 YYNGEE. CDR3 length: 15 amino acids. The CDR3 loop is CASRGPGLAGGELFF. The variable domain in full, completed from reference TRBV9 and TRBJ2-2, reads DSGVTQTPKHLITATGQRVTLRCSPRSGDLSVYWYQQSLDQGLQFLIQYYNGEERAKGNILERFSAQQFPDLHSELNLSSLELGDSALYFCASRGPGLAGGELFFGEGSRLTVL.

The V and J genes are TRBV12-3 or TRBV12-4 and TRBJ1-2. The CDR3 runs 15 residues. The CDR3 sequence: CASSLWEGSLYGYTF.

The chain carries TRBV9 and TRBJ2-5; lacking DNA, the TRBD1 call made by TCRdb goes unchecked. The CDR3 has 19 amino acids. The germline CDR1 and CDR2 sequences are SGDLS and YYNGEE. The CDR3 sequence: CASSLYPLVAGMGQETQYF.

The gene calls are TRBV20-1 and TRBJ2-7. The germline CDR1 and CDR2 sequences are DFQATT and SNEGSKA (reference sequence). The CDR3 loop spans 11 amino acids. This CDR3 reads CSAPSGYEQYF.

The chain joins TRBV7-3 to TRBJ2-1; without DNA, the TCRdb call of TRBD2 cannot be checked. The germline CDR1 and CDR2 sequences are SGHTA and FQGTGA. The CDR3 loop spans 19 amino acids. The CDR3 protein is CASRSRRNGSGDSYNEQFF.

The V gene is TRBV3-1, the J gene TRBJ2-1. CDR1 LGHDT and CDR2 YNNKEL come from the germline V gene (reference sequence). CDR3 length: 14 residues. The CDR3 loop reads CASSQRGSDNEQFF.

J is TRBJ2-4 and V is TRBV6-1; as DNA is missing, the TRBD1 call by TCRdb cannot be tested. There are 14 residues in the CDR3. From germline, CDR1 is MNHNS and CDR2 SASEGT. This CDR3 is CASRAGPGKNIQYF.

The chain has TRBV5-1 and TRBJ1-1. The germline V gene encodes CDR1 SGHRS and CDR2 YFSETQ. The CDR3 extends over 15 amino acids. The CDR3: CASSSGQGISAEAFF.

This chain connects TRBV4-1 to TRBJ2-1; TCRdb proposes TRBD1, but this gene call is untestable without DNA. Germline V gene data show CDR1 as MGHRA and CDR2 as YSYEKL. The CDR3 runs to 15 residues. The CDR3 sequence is CASSQENRDYNEQFF.

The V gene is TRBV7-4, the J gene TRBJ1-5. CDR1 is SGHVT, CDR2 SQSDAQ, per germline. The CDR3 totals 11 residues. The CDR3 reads CASSLVQPQHF.

The CDR3: CAISASGGVTDTQYF. This chain uses TRBV10-3 with TRBJ2-3; the TCRdb D gene call, TRBD2, has no DNA to confirm it. CDR1 ENHRY and CDR2 SYGVKD come from the germline V gene. The CDR3 has 15 residues.

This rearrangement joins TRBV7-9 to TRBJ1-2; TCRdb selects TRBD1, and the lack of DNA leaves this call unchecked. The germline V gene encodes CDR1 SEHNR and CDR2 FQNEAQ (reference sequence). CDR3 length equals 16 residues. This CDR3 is CASSPRLQAAPYGYTF.

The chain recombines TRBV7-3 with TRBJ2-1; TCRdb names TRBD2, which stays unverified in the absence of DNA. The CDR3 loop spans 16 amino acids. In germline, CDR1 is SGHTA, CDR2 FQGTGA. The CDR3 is CASSLIGGSKNNEQFF.

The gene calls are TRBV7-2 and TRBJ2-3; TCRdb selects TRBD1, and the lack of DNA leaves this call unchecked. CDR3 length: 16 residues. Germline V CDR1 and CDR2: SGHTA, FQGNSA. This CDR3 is CASSSKPGLVSDTQYF.

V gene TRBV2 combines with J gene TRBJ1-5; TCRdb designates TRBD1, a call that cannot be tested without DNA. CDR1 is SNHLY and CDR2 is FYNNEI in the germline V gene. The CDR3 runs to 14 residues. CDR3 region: CASSKGQGIGPQHF.